Each of the 26 T cell receptor beta chains below was sequenced from the same sample in a study of shared clonotypes between healthy human individuals. Clones were read by immunoSEQ multiplex PCR, and TCRdb kept only the in-frame ones, dropping some. Found here are about 480,000 clones, about three quarters of them singletons; the top ten hold about 12%. Material for sequencing was PBMCs. These receptors were obtained from a woman aged 40 to 55 in good health. Some clones in this sample may be carry-over from other donors' samples.

The chain has TRBV6-1 and TRBJ1-4, with unresolved D. V lost 3 bases and J 7 bases, leaving 12 bases between the germline ends. Per the germline V gene, CDR1 is MNHNS and CDR2 is SASEGT. This CDR3 has 14 amino acids. The CDR3 bases are TGTGCCAGCAGTGATGTAGGGATGGCTGAAAAACTGTTTTTT. Translation: CASSDVGMAEKLFF.

The chain is built from TRBV28 and TRBJ1-3; tentative D call: TRBD1 (5 bases). There are 16 residues in the CDR3. The V end lost 8 bases, the J end lost 2 bases, and 19 bases lay between the germline ends. Germline values: CDR1 MDHEN, CDR2 SYDVKM. The CDR3 DNA reads TGTGCCAGCCAAGCCCCGGGACGACAAGCTGGAAACACCATATATTTT. Its translation is CASQAPGRQAGNTIYF.

V usage is TRBV5-1 and J usage is TRBJ1-1; D might be TRBD1 (6 bases). Trimming removed 4 bases at V and 1 base at J, with 11 bases between. This CDR3 is 14 amino acids long. Germline V CDR1 and CDR2: SGHRS, YFSETQ. This CDR3 reads CASSPDSKNTEAFF. CDR3 nucleotides: TGCGCCAGCAGCCCGGACAGCAAGAACACTGAAGCTTTCTTT. The full variable domain, with the rest looked up from reference TRBV5-1 and TRBJ1-1, is KAGVTQTPRYLIKTRGQQVTLSCSPISGHRSVSWYQQTPGQGLQFLFEYFSETQRNKGNFPGRFSGRQFSNSRSEMNVSTLELGDSALYLCASSPDSKNTEAFFGQGTRLTVV.

The V gene is TRBV30, the J gene TRBJ2-2; the match to TRBD2 covers 8 bases. Per germline, CDR1 GTSNPN and CDR2 SVGIG (reference sequence). The V and J ends lost 1 base and 0 bases, in that order; junction bases with no gene match: 7. The CDR3 length is 17 residues. CDR3 loop: CAWSELAGPPNTGELFF. The CDR3 DNA reads TGTGCCTGGAGTGAGCTAGCGGGTCCCCCGAACACCGGGGAGCTGTTTTTT.

The CDR3, as DNA: TGTGCCAGCAGTTACTACAAAGGGGCCTACGAGCAGTACTTC. Translated, it gives CASSYYKGAYEQYF. The genes are TRBV6-5 and TRBJ2-7; maybe TRBD1 (5 bases). The CDR3 length is 14 residues. The germline V and J ends were trimmed by 1 base and 2 bases, with 9 bases remaining between them. The germline gives CDR1 MNHEY, CDR2 SVGAGI.

The chain couples TRBV7-6 to TRBJ2-5, with TRBD2 matching 9 bases. The CDR3 is 13 residues long. V lost 6 bases, J lost 4 bases, and 3 bases stayed unmatched. From germline, CDR1 is SGHVS and CDR2 FNYEAQ. CDR3 DNA: TGTGCCAGCAGACCTAGCGGGATAGAGACCCAGTACTTC. Translation: CASRPSGIETQYF.

V is TRBV29-1 and J is TRBJ2-7, with D perhaps TRBD1 (7 bases). CDR1 is SQVTM, CDR2 ANQGSEA, per germline. The V and J ends lost 5 bases and 12 bases respectively, with 23 bases between them. The CDR3 is made up of 13 amino acids. In DNA, the CDR3 is TGCAGCGTTCGACAGGGAGGAAACGCCGAGTGGTACTTC. It encodes CSVRQGGNAEWYF.

This chain links TRBV11-1 with TRBJ2-3; 8 bases are a match to TRBD2. The trim removed 3 bases at V and 3 bases at J, leaving 8 bases unmatched. Germline lookup yields CDR1 SGHAT and CDR2 FQDESV (reference sequence). This CDR3 is built from 16 residues. CDR3 protein: CASSFMGAGATDTQYF. CDR3 coding DNA: TGTGCCAGCAGCTTCATGGGAGCGGGAGCTACAGATACGCAGTATTTT.

The chain has TRBV5-1 and TRBJ1-2; D is uncertain. V gave up 2 bases and J gave up 0 bases, with 8 bases separating them. The CDR3 totals 14 residues. The germline gives CDR1 SGHRS, CDR2 YFSETQ. CDR3 DNA: TGCGCCAGCAGCTTCACAGCAACTAACTATGGCTACACCTTC. It encodes CASSFTATNYGYTF.

The sample holds one count of this clone. The chain links TRBV30 to TRBJ2-3, with TRBD2 matching 12 bases. V lost 3 bases and J lost 3; bases outside the gene matches: 13. The CDR3 spans 18 residues. CDR1 and CDR2 (germline): GTSNPN, SVGIG (reference sequence). The CDR3 sequence is CAWSTTPWTSGKTDTQYF. The DNA for the CDR3 is TGTGCCTGGAGCACCACGCCCTGGACTAGCGGGAAAACAGATACGCAGTATTTT.

This clone was detected only once. The rearrangement joins TRBV29-1 to TRBJ2-7; 10 positions agree with TRBD1. The V gene's germline CDR1 is SQVTM and CDR2 ANQGSEA. The ends lost 1 base at V and 1 base at J; junction bases unmatched: 1. CDR3 length: 14 residues. The CDR3 region has the DNA TGCAGCGTTGAAGGGACAGGGGGGTCCTACGAGCAGTACTTC. As protein: CSVEGTGGSYEQYF.

This CDR3 reads CATSRDLGRNEKLFF. The CDR3 DNA sequence: TGTGCCACCAGCAGAGATTTGGGACGGAATGAAAAACTGTTTTTT. The rearrangement joins TRBV15 to TRBJ1-4, with TRBD1 as a possible D gene (5 bases). The germline gives CDR1 LNHNV, CDR2 YYDKDF (reference sequence). There are 15 residues in the CDR3. With 0 bases removed from V and 5 bases from J, the gap between germline ends came to 10 bases.

A remark on this clone: Sequence at one end of the junction differs from germline and may be a read error. V and J are TRBV11-2 and TRBJ1-2, with D unresolved. Germline-derived CDR1 and CDR2 are SGHAT and FQNNGV. This CDR3 is built from 15 residues. The chain's CDR3 is CASSLEAEANYGCTF. CDR3 bases: TGTGCCAGCAGCTTAGAGGCGGAGGCTAACTATGGCTGCACCTTC.

As to this clone: A far larger clone is just one base off, so this is likely a read error. The chain recombines TRBV4-3 with TRBJ1-1; the D is unclear. The CDR3 is made up of 15 amino acids. Germline V gene sequence: CDR1 LGHNA, CDR2 YSLEER. V shed 1 base and J shed 7 bases, with 16 bases lying between them. CDR3 sequence (DNA): TGCGCCAGCAGCCAAGTGGGCAGTCACCCCATTGAAGCTTTCTTT. Its protein product is CASSQVGSHPIEAFF.

The chain employs TRBV6-6 and TRBJ1-2; 10 bases are a match to TRBD1. Germline V gene data show CDR1 as MNHNY and CDR2 as SVGAGI (reference sequence). This CDR3 has 15 residues. V trimming: 0 bases; J trimming: 5 bases; junction bases outside the gene matches: 3. CDR3 coding DNA: TGTGCCAGCAGTTACTCCTGGACAGGGGGATATGGCTACACCTTC. Translation gives CASSYSWTGGYGYTF.

This clone was recorded only once. The chain recombines TRBV10-3 with TRBJ1-5; 9 nucleotides match TRBD1. CDR1 ENHRY and CDR2 SYGVKD come from the germline V gene. V lost 11 bases to trimming and J lost 3 bases; unmatched junction nucleotides: 14. CDR3 length equals 16 residues. CDR3 sequence (DNA): TGTGCCGCCCGGTCCGACAGGGGGTTCCCCAATCAGCCCCAGCATTTT. Translation gives CAARSDRGFPNQPQHF.

The table lists this clone with a few counts. The chain joins TRBV5-4 to TRBJ2-1, with D possibly TRBD2 on 5 matching bases. Trimming cost V 1 base and J 5 bases, with 7 bases left between them. Germline V CDR1 and CDR2: SGHNT, YYREEE (reference sequence). This CDR3 is built from 13 residues. In DNA, the CDR3 is TGTGCCAGCAGCTTGCCGCGGGACAATGAGCAGTTCTTC. Translated, it gives CASSLPRDNEQFF. The full variable domain, with the rest looked up from reference TRBV5-4 and TRBJ2-1, is ETGVTQSPTHLIKTRGQQVTLRCSSQSGHNTVSWYQQALGQGPQFIFQYYREEENGRGNFPPRFSGLQFPNYSSELNVNALELDDSALYLCASSLPRDNEQFFGPGTRLTVL.

This clone was counted once. The chain combines TRBV11-3 with TRBJ2-2; D is unresolved. The germline V gene has CDR1 SGHNT and CDR2 YENEEA. This CDR3 region has 13 residues. The germline V and J ends were trimmed by 4 bases and 4 bases, with 7 bases remaining between them. The CDR3 here is CASSSYTTGELFF. The CDR3 region has the DNA TGTGCCAGCAGCTCCTACACCACCGGGGAGCTGTTTTTT.

The CDR3 bases are TGTGCCAGCAGCCCGCGAGGAGGTGAGCAGTTCTTC. This codes for CASSPRGGEQFF. The rearrangement links TRBV7-3 to TRBJ2-1; D is perhaps TRBD2 (5 bases). V was clipped by 5 bases and J by 9 bases, with 11 bases between them. The CDR3 has 12 residues. CDR1 is SGHTA and CDR2 is FQGTGA in the germline V gene.

This chain links TRBV7-3 with TRBJ1-1; TRBD1 matches at 8 bases. With V trimmed by 5 bases and J by 1 base, 3 bases remained unmatched. The CDR3 has 14 amino acids. Germline loops: CDR1 SGHTA, CDR2 FQGTGA. The CDR3 is CASSLGQGNTEAFF. In nucleotides, the CDR3 is TGTGCCAGCAGCCTAGGACAGGGGAACACTGAAGCTTTCTTT.

Concerning this clone: One base away lies a much larger clone, so this may be a sequencing read error. The V call is TRBV11-3, the J call TRBJ2-2; 12 nucleotides agree with TRBD2. Germline CDR1 and CDR2: SGHNT and YENEEA. The CDR3 runs 15 residues. V dropped 5 bases and J dropped 6; count of bases not matched to a gene: 4. CDR3 sequence (DNA): TGTGCCAGCAGCAGACTAGCGGGAGTGTCCGGGGAGCTGTTTTTT. Its translation: CASSRLAGVSGELFF.

The V gene is TRBV4-3, the J gene TRBJ2-1; the D gene is possibly TRBD1 (7 bases). The CDR3 runs to 15 residues. Trimming took off 6 bases at V and 3 bases at J, with 15 bases between the two ends. Germline V CDR1 and CDR2: LGHNA, YSLEER. CDR3 in amino acids: CASSQGGIGYNEQFF. CDR3 bases: TGCGCCAGCAGTCAGGGGGGAATTGGCTACAATGAGCAGTTCTTC.

The chain carries TRBV2 and TRBJ2-2, with 10 bases matching TRBD1. This CDR3 has 14 residues. With V trimmed by 8 bases and J by 3 bases, 3 bases remained unmatched. CDR1 is SNHLY and CDR2 is FYNNEI in the germline V gene. The CDR3 DNA reads TGTGCCAGCGACAGGGGGCGCGACACCGGGGAGCTGTTTTTT. Its protein is CASDRGRDTGELFF.

The chain joins TRBV10-3 to TRBJ2-6; no definite D call. V lost 10 bases and J lost 1, with 17 bases in between. This CDR3 is 16 amino acids long. Germline V lookup: CDR1 ENHRY, CDR2 SYGVKD. CDR3 loop: CASRDGSRSGANVLTF. CDR3 sequence (DNA): TGTGCCAGCAGAGATGGCAGTCGGTCTGGGGCCAACGTCCTGACTTTC.

The chain employs TRBV13 and TRBJ2-3, with 8 bases aligning to TRBD2. Germline V gene lookup returns CDR1 PRHDT and CDR2 FYEKMQ (reference sequence). This CDR3 has 16 residues. V was pared by 0 bases and J by 6 bases, with 8 bases of the junction left unmatched. This CDR3 is CASSLGSGGPQDTQYF. The CDR3 DNA follows: TGTGCCAGCAGCTTAGGTTCGGGAGGGCCTCAGGATACGCAGTATTTT.

The rearrangement links TRBV7-2 to TRBJ2-7, with 7 nucleotides matching TRBD1. This CDR3 contains 15 residues. Per the germline V gene, CDR1 is SGHTA and CDR2 is FQGNSA. V lost 5 bases and J lost 0; bases outside the gene matches: 7. The CDR3 coding sequence is TGTGCCAGCAGCCGGGACAGTGGGAACTCCTACGAGCAGTACTTC. Its protein is CASSRDSGNSYEQYF.